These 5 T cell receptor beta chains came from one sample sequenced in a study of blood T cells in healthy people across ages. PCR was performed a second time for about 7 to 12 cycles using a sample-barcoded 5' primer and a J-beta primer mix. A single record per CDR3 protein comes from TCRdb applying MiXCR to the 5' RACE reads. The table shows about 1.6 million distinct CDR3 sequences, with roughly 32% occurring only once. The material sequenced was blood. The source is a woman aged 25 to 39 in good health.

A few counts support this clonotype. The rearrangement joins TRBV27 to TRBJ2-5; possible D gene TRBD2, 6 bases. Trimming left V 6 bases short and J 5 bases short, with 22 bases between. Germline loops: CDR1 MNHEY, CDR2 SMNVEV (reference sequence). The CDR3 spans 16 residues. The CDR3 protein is CASRRDLTGRLETQYF. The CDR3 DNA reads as TGTGCCAGCAGGCGAGACCTCACCGGGAGACTGGAGACCCAGTACTTC.

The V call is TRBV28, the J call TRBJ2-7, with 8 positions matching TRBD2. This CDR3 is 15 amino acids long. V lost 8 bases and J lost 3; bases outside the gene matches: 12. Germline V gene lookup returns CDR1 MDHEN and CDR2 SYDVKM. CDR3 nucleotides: TGTGCCAGCTCGCTGGGGGCGGGGGGCTTCTACGAGCAGTACTTC. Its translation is CASSLGAGGFYEQYF.

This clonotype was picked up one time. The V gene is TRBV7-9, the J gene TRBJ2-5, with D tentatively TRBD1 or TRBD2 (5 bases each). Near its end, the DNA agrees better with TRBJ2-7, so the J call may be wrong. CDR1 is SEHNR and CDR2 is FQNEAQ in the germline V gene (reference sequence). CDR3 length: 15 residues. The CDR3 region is CASSVGAGRAYEQYF. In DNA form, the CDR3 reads TGTGCCAGCAGCGTGGGTGCGGGCAGGGCGTACGAGCAGTACTTC.

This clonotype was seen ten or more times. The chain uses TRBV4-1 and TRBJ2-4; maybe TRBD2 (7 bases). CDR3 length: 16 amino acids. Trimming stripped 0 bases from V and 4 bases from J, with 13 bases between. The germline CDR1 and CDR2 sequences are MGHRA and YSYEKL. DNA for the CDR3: TGCGCCAGCAGCCAAGAACTAGCGCAGGGGAAAAACATTCAGTACTTC. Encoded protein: CASSQELAQGKNIQYF.

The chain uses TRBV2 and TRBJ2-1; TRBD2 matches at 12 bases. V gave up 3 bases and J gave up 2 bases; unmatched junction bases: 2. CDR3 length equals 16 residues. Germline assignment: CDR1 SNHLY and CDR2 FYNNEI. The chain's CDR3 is CASSDRTSGAYNEQFF. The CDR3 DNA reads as TGTGCCAGCAGTGACAGGACTAGCGGGGCCTACAATGAGCAGTTCTTC.